This TCR beta chain originates from a study of T cell changes during pregnancy in multiple sclerosis. Method: immunoSEQ multiplex PCR; TCRdb's copy keeps in-frame clones and lacks some. The data show around 69,000 clones, over 80% seen once. Looked up from germline, CDR1 is SGHTA and CDR2 is FQGTGA. This CDR3 has 13 residues. V was cut by 2 bases and J by 6 bases, with 8 bases left in between. The specimen comprised peripheral blood, sampled in the first trimester of pregnancy. The chain links TRBV7-3 to TRBJ2-1, with D perhaps matching TRBD2 (6 bases). The origin of this receptor is a female donor with multiple sclerosis, enrolled in a pregnancy study. CDR3 region: CASSLGGANEQFF. CDR3 sequence (DNA): TGTGCCAGCAGCTTAGGCGGGGCCAATGAGCAGTTCTTC.